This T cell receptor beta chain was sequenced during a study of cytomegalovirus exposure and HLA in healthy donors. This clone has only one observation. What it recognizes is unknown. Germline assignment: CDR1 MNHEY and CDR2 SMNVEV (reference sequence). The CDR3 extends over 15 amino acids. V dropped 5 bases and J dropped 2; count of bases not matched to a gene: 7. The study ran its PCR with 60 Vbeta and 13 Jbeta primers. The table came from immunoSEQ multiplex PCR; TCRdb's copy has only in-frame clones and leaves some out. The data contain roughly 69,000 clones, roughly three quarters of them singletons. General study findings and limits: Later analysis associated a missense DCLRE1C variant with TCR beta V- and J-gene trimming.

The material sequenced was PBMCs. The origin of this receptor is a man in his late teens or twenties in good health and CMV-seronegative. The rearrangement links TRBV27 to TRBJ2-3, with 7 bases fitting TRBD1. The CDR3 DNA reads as TGTGCCAGCAGTCTCCAGGGGGATTACACAGATACGCAGTATTTT. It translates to CASSLQGDYTDTQYF.